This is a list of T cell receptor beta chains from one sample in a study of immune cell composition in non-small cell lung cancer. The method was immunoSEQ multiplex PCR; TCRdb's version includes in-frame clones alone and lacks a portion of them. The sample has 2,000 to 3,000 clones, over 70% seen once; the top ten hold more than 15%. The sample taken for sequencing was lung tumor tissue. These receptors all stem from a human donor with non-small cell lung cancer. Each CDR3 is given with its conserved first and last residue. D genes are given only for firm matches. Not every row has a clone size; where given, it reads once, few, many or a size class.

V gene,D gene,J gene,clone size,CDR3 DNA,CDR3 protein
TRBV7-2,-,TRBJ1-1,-,TGTGCCAGCAGCACCCAGGGGAGCACTGAAGCTTTCTTT,CASSTQGSTEAFF
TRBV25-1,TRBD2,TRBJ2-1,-,TGTGCCAGCAAGAAGAGGAGCGGGGGGTACAATGAGCAGTTCTTC,CASKKRSGGYNEQFF
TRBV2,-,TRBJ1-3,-,TGTGCCAGCAGTGAAGAGAGTTTTGCGTTTGCATACCTAGACTCTGGAAACACCATATATTTT,CASSEESFAFAYLDSGNTIYF
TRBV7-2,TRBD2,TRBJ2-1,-,TGTGCCAGCGGTAGCGGGGCCCTATCCTACAATGAGCAGTTCTTC,CASGSGALSYNEQFF
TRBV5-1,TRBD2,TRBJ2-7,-,TGCGCCAGCAGTGGGGGGGGCTACGAGCAGTACTTC,CASSGGGYEQYF
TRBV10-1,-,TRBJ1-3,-,TGCGCCAGCAGTGAGACTTCTGGAAACACCATATATTTT,CASSETSGNTIYF
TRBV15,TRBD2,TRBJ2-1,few,TGTGCCACCCGGGTGACTAGCGGGGTTATGGGTGAGCAGTTCTTC,CATRVTSGVMGEQFF
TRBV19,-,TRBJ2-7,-,TGTGCCAGTAGTTGGGGGGGCAGACCCTACGAGCAGTACTTC,CASSWGGRPYEQYF
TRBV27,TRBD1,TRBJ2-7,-,TGTGCCAGCAGTTTCCAGGGACAGGGTTATCACGAGCAGTACTTC,CASSFQGQGYHEQYF
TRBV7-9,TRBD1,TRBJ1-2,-,TGTGCCAGCAGCACCGGGACAGGGGCCAACTATGGCTACACCTTC,CASSTGTGANYGYTF
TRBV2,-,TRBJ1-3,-,TGTGCCAGCAGCGTGAGCTCTGGAAACACCATATATTTT,CASSVSSGNTIYF
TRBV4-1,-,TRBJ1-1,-,TGCGCCAGCAGCCAAGATCAGGGCGACACTGAAGCTTTCTTT,CASSQDQGDTEAFF
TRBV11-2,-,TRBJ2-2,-,TGTGCCAGCAGCTTATGGAGGTCGGGGGCCGGGGAGCTGTTTTTT,CASSLWRSGAGELFF
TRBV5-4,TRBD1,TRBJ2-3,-,TGTGCCAGCAGCTTGGGGCAGGGGGCCAACACAGATACGCAGTATTTT,CASSLGQGANTDTQYF
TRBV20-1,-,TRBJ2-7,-,TGCAGTGCTAGGACAGTTGACGAGCAGTACTTC,CSARTVDEQYF
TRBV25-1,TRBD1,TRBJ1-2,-,TGTGCCAGCAGCCCCCGGACAGGGCAAGGCTGGGGCTACACCTTC,CASSPRTGQGWGYTF
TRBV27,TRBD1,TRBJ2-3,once,TGTGCCAGCAGTTTAGGGCAGGGGGTAAGCACAGATACGCAGTATTTT,CASSLGQGVSTDTQYF